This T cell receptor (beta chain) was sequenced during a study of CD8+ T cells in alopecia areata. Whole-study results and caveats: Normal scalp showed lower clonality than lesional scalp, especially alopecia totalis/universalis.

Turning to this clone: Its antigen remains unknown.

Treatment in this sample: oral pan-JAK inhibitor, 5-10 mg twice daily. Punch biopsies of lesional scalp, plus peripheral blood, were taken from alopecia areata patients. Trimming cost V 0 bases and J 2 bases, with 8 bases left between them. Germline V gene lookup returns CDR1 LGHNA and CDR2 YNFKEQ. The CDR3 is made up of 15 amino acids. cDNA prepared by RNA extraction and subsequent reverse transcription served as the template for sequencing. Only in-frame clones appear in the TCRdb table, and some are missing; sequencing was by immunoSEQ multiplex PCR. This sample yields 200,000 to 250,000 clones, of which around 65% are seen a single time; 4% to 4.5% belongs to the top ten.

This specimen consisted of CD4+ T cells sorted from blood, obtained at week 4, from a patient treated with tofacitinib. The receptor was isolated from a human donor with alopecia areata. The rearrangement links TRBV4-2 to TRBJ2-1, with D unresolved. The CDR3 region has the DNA TGTGCCAGCAGCCAAGAAGGTCGTCCCTACAATGAGCAGTTCTTC. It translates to CASSQEGRPYNEQFF.